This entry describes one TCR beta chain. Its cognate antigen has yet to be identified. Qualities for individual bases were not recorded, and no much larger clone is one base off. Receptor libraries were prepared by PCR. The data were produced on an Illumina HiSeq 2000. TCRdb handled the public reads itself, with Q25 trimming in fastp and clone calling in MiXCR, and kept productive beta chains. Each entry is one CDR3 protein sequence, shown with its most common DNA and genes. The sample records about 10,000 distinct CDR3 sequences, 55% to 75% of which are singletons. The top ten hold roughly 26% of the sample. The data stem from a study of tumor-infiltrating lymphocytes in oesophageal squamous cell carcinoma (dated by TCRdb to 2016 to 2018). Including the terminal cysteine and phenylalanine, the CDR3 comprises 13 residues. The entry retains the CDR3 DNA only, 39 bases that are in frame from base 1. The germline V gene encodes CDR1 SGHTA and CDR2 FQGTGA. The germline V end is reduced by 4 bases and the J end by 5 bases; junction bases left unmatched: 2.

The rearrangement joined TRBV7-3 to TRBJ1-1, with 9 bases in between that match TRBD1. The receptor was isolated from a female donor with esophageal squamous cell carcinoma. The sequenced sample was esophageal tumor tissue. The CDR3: CASSWGQGTEAFF. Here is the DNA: TGTGCCAGCAGCTGGGGACAGGGAACTGAAGCTTTCTTT.